This T cell receptor beta chain was observed in a study of shared clonotypes between healthy human individuals. As for the study in general: The composition of the donors was a couple of women and a few men aged 18 to 49.

In the original processing: ImmunoSEQ output held junction-only sequences without quality scores, so filtering differed. Sequenced by immunoSEQ multiplex PCR; TCRdb stores in-frame clones only, minus some. Clone size and the V and J calls come from that table; the DNA yielded D and trimming. The repertoire holds around 580,000 clones, roughly 98% seen once, with 0.25% to 0.35% in the top ten. Worth noting for this clone: Antigen specificity is unknown.

CDR1 and CDR2 from the germline V gene are SGHNT and YYREEE (reference sequence). V shed 3 bases and J 4 bases; nucleotides not matched to a gene: 5. The CDR3 spans 14 residues. Positive CCR7 selection of CD45RO-negative cells yielded the naive CD8 cells, and terminally differentiated effector memory CD45RA+ cells were excluded. Study-wide points: Sequencing depth was predicted to influence how clonotypes are shared among donors. Sampling involved blood alone; tissue repertoires likely differ.

The V gene is TRBV5-4, the J gene TRBJ2-7; 9 nucleotides match TRBD2. The specimen was naive CD8+ T cells sorted from blood. This clonotype was obtained from a man aged 25-45 years in good health. The CDR3 DNA reads as TGTGCCAGCAGCTCCCCGGGACTAGCATACGAGCAGTACTTC. Protein: CASSSPGLAYEQYF.